The rows below give T cell receptor beta chains drawn from one sample of a study of identical twins. TCRdb passed the 5' RACE reads through MiXCR, listing each CDR3 protein once. Here the sample spans approximately 230,000 distinct CDR3 sequences, over 13% being singletons. Sequencing input: memory (CD45RO+) T cells sorted from blood. The receptors here all came from a woman aged 18-29 years in good health. CDR3s include the opening cysteine and the closing phenylalanine or tryptophan. Fields, in order: D gene, V gene, CDR3 length, clone size, J gene, CDR3 DNA, CDR3 protein. D genes are given only for firm matches. Clone sizes are given selectively: once, few, many, or a class where the clone is expanded.

D: TRBD2
V: TRBV5-1
length: 17
size: .
J: TRBJ2-3
DNA: TGCGCCAGCAGCACGGGACTAGCGGAAGGAAACACAGATACGCAGTATTTT
CDR3: CASSTGLAEGNTDTQYF

D: .
V: TRBV20-1
length: 11
size: few
J: TRBJ2-1
DNA: TGCAGTGCTAGAGGAAACAGTGAGCAGTTCTTC
CDR3: CSARGNSEQFF

D: .
V: TRBV4-2
length: 14
size: .
J: TRBJ1-1
DNA: TGTGCCAGCAGCCAAGAGCGGGGGAACACTGAAGCTTTCTTT
CDR3: CASSQERGNTEAFF

D: .
V: TRBV20-1
length: 12
size: many
J: TRBJ2-3
DNA: TGCAGTGCCCGGGGGTCCACAGATACGCAGTATTTT
CDR3: CSARGSTDTQYF

D: TRBD2
V: TRBV20-1
length: 18
size: few
J: TRBJ2-2
DNA: TGCAGTGCTAGAGATAAGGGTAGCGGGGGAGCGAACACCGGGGAGCTGTTTTTT
CDR3: CSARDKGSGGANTGELFF

D: TRBD2
V: TRBV4-3
length: 16
size: few
J: TRBJ2-1
DNA: TGCGCCAGCAGCCACGTTCAGGGACTAGCGGGACGCGAGCAGTTCTTC
CDR3: CASSHVQGLAGREQFF

D: .
V: TRBV12-5
length: 14
size: many
J: TRBJ1-4
DNA: TGTGCTAGTGGCTCAGGGTCTGGTAATGAAAAACTGTTTTTT
CDR3: CASGSGSGNEKLFF

D: TRBD2
V: TRBV3-1
length: 15
size: .
J: TRBJ2-3
DNA: TGTGCCAGCAGCCCGGGACTAGAAAGGTCAGATACGCAGTATTTT
CDR3: CASSPGLERSDTQYF

D: TRBD2
V: TRBV20-1
length: 16
size: many
J: TRBJ2-7
DNA: TGCAGTGCTAGATCCCTTGGGACTAGCGAATCCTACGAGCAGTACTTC
CDR3: CSARSLGTSESYEQYF

D: TRBD2
V: TRBV6-1
length: 16
size: .
J: TRBJ2-2
DNA: TGTGCCAGCAGTGAAGCGCTCAGCGGGGCATCCGGGGAGCTGTTTTTT
CDR3: CASSEALSGASGELFF

D: TRBD2
V: TRBV3-1
length: 16
size: many
J: TRBJ2-4
DNA: TGTGCCAGCAGCCAAGAAGCGGGAGGGCCGGGAAACATTCAGTACTTC
CDR3: CASSQEAGGPGNIQYF

D: .
V: TRBV12-3/TRBV12-4
length: 13
size: few
J: TRBJ2-7
DNA: TGTGCCAGCAGTTTTGATCGCCAGGGTGGGCAGTACTTC
CDR3: CASSFDRQGGQYF

D: .
V: TRBV15
length: 14
size: .
J: TRBJ2-7
DNA: TGTGCCACCAGCAGAGGGGACTTATCCCACGAGCAGTACTTC
CDR3: CATSRGDLSHEQYF

D: TRBD2
V: TRBV5-1
length: 13
size: many
J: TRBJ2-2
DNA: TGCGCCAGCAGGCGGGGGTCCACCGGGGAGCTGTTTTTT
CDR3: CASRRGSTGELFF

D: .
V: TRBV10-3
length: 13
size: .
J: TRBJ2-3
DNA: TGTGCCATCAGATTCGGGCCCACAGATACGCAGTATTTT
CDR3: CAIRFGPTDTQYF

D: TRBD2
V: TRBV19
length: 19
size: many
J: TRBJ2-3
DNA: TGTGCCAGTACCGCCAAAGGGTGGACTAGCGGTTCTAGCACAGATACGCAGTATTTT
CDR3: CASTAKGWTSGSSTDTQYF

D: TRBD2
V: TRBV5-1
length: 15
size: few
J: TRBJ2-5
DNA: TGCGCCAGCAGCTTCGGGGGGGCCGAGCGGGAGACCCAGTACTTC
CDR3: CASSFGGAERETQYF

D: .
V: TRBV29-1
length: 12
size: few
J: TRBJ1-4
DNA: TGCGTATCGGGGTGGAGTAATGAAAAACTGTTTTTT
CDR3: CVSGWSNEKLFF

D: TRBD2
V: TRBV10-1
length: 15
size: many
J: TRBJ2-7
DNA: TGCGCCAGCAGGGAGGGACTAGACCCGGGTTACGAGCAGTACTTC
CDR3: CASREGLDPGYEQYF

D: .
V: TRBV6-5
length: 15
size: .
J: TRBJ1-6
DNA: TGTGCCAGCAGTTACCCCGGACGGTATAATTCACCCCTCCACTTT
CDR3: CASSYPGRYNSPLHF

D: TRBD2
V: TRBV6-2/TRBV6-3
length: 18
size: few
J: TRBJ2-7
DNA: TGTGCCAGCAGTTACGTGGGACTAGCGGGAGTGGGCTTCTACGAGCAGTACTTC
CDR3: CASSYVGLAGVGFYEQYF

D: .
V: TRBV6-5
length: 15
size: few
J: TRBJ1-6
DNA: TGTGCCAGCAGTTACTCTGCTCGTACGGATTCACCCCTCCACTTT
CDR3: CASSYSARTDSPLHF

D: TRBD2
V: TRBV18
length: 15
size: few
J: TRBJ2-1
DNA: TGTGCCAGCTCACCAACGGGGACTACCGTAAATGAGCAGTTCTTC
CDR3: CASSPTGTTVNEQFF

D: .
V: TRBV6-2/TRBV6-3
length: 16
size: few
J: TRBJ2-7
DNA: TGTGCCAGCAGTTACGGAGGCGGATATAGCTCCTACGAGCAGTACTTC
CDR3: CASSYGGGYSSYEQYF

D: .
V: TRBV6-1
length: 12
size: few
J: TRBJ2-4
DNA: TGTGCCACAAGCCGGGACCTGAACATTCAGTACTTC
CDR3: CATSRDLNIQYF

D: .
V: TRBV30
length: 13
size: few
J: TRBJ1-5
DNA: TGTGCCTGGAGTGTTGGCAGCAATCAGCCCCAGCATTTT
CDR3: CAWSVGSNQPQHF

D: .
V: TRBV20-1
length: 14
size: .
J: TRBJ1-1
DNA: TGCAGTGCTAGAGATCGGAGGGGCGATTTGTCGGCTTTCTTT
CDR3: CSARDRRGDLSAFF

D: .
V: TRBV5-1
length: 14
size: many
J: TRBJ2-5
DNA: TGCGCCAGCAGCTTGGGAACGGATCAAGATACCCAGTACTTC
CDR3: CASSLGTDQDTQYF

D: .
V: TRBV7-2
length: 12
size: .
J: TRBJ2-7
DNA: TGTGCCAGCAGCCCGAGAAGTCACGAGCAGTACTTC
CDR3: CASSPRSHEQYF

D: TRBD1
V: TRBV4-3
length: 16
size: .
J: TRBJ1-1
DNA: TGCGCCAGCAGCCAAGATCCGGGACAGATGAACACTGAAGCTTTCTTT
CDR3: CASSQDPGQMNTEAFF

D: TRBD2
V: TRBV3-1
length: 16
size: many
J: TRBJ2-1
DNA: TGTGCCAGCAGCCAAGGTACAGCGGGGGGGCAAAATGAGCAGTTCTTC
CDR3: CASSQGTAGGQNEQFF

D: .
V: TRBV7-8
length: 14
size: few
J: TRBJ2-7
DNA: TGTGCCAGCAGCTTAGATCCGGGACCCTACGAGCAGTACTTC
CDR3: CASSLDPGPYEQYF

D: .
V: TRBV6-5
length: 13
size: few
J: TRBJ2-7
DNA: TGTGCCAGCAGTTCCCGGCACTCCTACGAGCAGTACTTC
CDR3: CASSSRHSYEQYF

D: .
V: TRBV7-8
length: 17
size: .
J: TRBJ2-1
DNA: TGTGCCAGCAGCTTACGAGGGGGGGGCGAATTAGGCAATGAGCAGTTCTTC
CDR3: CASSLRGGGELGNEQFF

D: .
V: TRBV12-3/TRBV12-4
length: 15
size: .
J: TRBJ1-1
DNA: TGTGCCAGCAGTCTATACGGGACGGCGAACACTGAAGCTTTCTTT
CDR3: CASSLYGTANTEAFF

D: .
V: TRBV20-1
length: 10
size: .
J: TRBJ1-2
DNA: TGCAGTGCCTGGGGGTATGGCTACACCTTC
CDR3: CSAWGYGYTF

D: TRBD2
V: TRBV12-3/TRBV12-4
length: 14
size: few
J: TRBJ2-3
DNA: TGTGCCAGCAACTTAGCGGGAGGTTTGGATACGCAGTATTTT
CDR3: CASNLAGGLDTQYF

D: .
V: TRBV20-1
length: 13
size: .
J: TRBJ2-1
DNA: TGCAGTGCGTACGAACCCTCGAGGAATGAGCAGTTCTTC
CDR3: CSAYEPSRNEQFF

D: .
V: TRBV20-1
length: 15
size: few
J: TRBJ2-7
DNA: TGCAGTGCTTTCTTCGGGGGACAGAGCTCCTACGAGCAGTACTTC
CDR3: CSAFFGGQSSYEQYF

D: .
V: TRBV20-1
length: 15
size: .
J: TRBJ2-3
DNA: TGCAGTGCCGTAATAGCGGAGAGGGGTTCAGATACGCAGTATTTT
CDR3: CSAVIAERGSDTQYF

D: .
V: TRBV4-2
length: 13
size: many
J: TRBJ1-5
DNA: TGTGCCAGCAGCCAAGACAACGACCAGCCCCAGCATTTT
CDR3: CASSQDNDQPQHF

D: TRBD2
V: TRBV6-5
length: 14
size: few
J: TRBJ2-1
DNA: TGTGCCAGCAGTTTGGCTAGCGGGGGGCCGAAGCAGTTCTTC
CDR3: CASSLASGGPKQFF

D: TRBD2
V: TRBV10-3
length: 16
size: few
J: TRBJ2-5
DNA: TGTGCCATCAGACCGGGCGGGGGGCGAGGGCAAGAGACCCAGTACTTC
CDR3: CAIRPGGGRGQETQYF

D: TRBD2
V: TRBV9
length: 14
size: few
J: TRBJ2-5
DNA: TGTGCCAGCAGCCCCGCGGGGGTCCAAGAGACCCAGTACTTC
CDR3: CASSPAGVQETQYF

D: .
V: TRBV6-1
length: 14
size: .
J: TRBJ2-7
DNA: TGTGCCAGCCTGACAGGCGAAAGCTCCTACGAGCAGTACTTC
CDR3: CASLTGESSYEQYF

D: TRBD2
V: TRBV15
length: 18
size: few
J: TRBJ2-1
DNA: TGTGCCACCAGCAGGGATCTGCCTACCGGGACTAAGTACAATGAGCAGTTCTTC
CDR3: CATSRDLPTGTKYNEQFF

D: .
V: TRBV10-3
length: 15
size: few
J: TRBJ2-6
DNA: TGTGCCATCACCCCGGACAGCTCTGGGGCCAACGTCCTGACTTTC
CDR3: CAITPDSSGANVLTF

D: .
V: TRBV15
length: 16
size: few
J: TRBJ2-3
DNA: TGTGCCACCAGCAGAGATCTTACAGGGAGCACAGATACGCAGTATTTT
CDR3: CATSRDLTGSTDTQYF

D: .
V: TRBV20-1
length: 15
size: .
J: TRBJ1-2
DNA: TGCAGTGCTGGCGGGGGGGACCCCCTTAACTATGGCTACACCTTC
CDR3: CSAGGGDPLNYGYTF

D: .
V: TRBV12-3/TRBV12-4
length: 14
size: many
J: TRBJ1-2
DNA: TGTGCCAGCGGTACCAGCGTGGGACCCTATGGCTACACCTTC
CDR3: CASGTSVGPYGYTF